The 14 T cell receptor beta chains reported below all come from one sample, sequenced in a study of cytomegalovirus exposure and HLA in healthy donors. The primer mix had 60 Vbeta and 13 Jbeta primers. Some clones are missing from TCRdb's copy, which holds only in-frame ones; the method was immunoSEQ multiplex PCR. The sample includes approximately 280,000 clones, just over 85% of them seen just once. Input material: PBMCs. The origin of the receptors is a man in his forties in good health and CMV-seropositive.

The V and J genes are TRBV5-6 and TRBJ2-7; 7 nucleotides agree with TRBD2. This CDR3 region has 14 residues. Germline loops: CDR1 SGHDT, CDR2 YYEEEE. The V segment lost 3 bases and the J segment 4 bases; nucleotides outside the gene matches: 7. The CDR3 here is CASSSWTSGYEQYF. Here the CDR3 DNA reads TGTGCCAGCAGCTCCTGGACTAGTGGGTACGAGCAGTACTTC.

The chain recombines TRBV30 with TRBJ2-2, with 8 nucleotides matching TRBD1. The J segment lost 5 bases and the V segment lost 5 bases, leaving 7 bases of the junction unmatched. The length of the CDR3 is 14 residues. The germline V gene encodes CDR1 GTSNPN and CDR2 SVGIG (reference sequence). CDR3 sequence (DNA): TGTGCCTGGTTTCCCGGGACAGGAACCGGGGAGCTGTTTTTT. This codes for CAWFPGTGTGELFF.

V and J are TRBV28 and TRBJ2-2; D is unclear. The CDR3 runs 15 residues. V lost 4 bases and J 0 bases, leaving 9 bases between the germline ends. Germline V gene data show CDR1 as MDHEN and CDR2 as SYDVKM. Here the CDR3 reads CASSSRAANTGELFF. In DNA form, the CDR3 reads TGTGCCAGCAGTTCGCGTGCTGCGAACACCGGGGAGCTGTTTTTT.

The V and J genes are TRBV27 and TRBJ2-3, with TRBD2 identical over 7 bases. V shed 6 bases, J shed 5 bases, and the junction held 5 bases outside the gene matches. Per the germline V gene, CDR1 is MNHEY and CDR2 is SMNVEV (reference sequence). The CDR3 is made up of 13 amino acids. The CDR3 loop reads CASRRRELDTQYF. The CDR3 nucleotides are TGTGCCAGCAGGCGGCGGGAGTTAGATACGCAGTATTTT.

The V gene is TRBV7-8, the J gene TRBJ1-5; D might be TRBD1 (5 bases). The CDR3 is 16 amino acids. CDR1 and CDR2 (germline): SGHVS, FQNEAQ. V was trimmed by 3 bases and J by 0 bases, leaving 12 bases between them. CDR3 loop: CASSFGGLYSNQPQHF. DNA for the CDR3: TGTGCCAGCAGCTTCGGGGGACTCTATAGCAATCAGCCCCAGCATTTT.

This clone was detected once. V is TRBV5-1 and J is TRBJ2-5; tentative D call: TRBD2 (5 bases). The J call may not be correct, given that the DNA end is closer to TRBJ2-7. CDR1 SGHRS and CDR2 YFSETQ come from the germline V gene. CDR3 length: 14 residues. CDR3 loop: CASSLRSGLREQYF. The CDR3 bases are TGCGCCAGCAGCTTGCGGTCAGGACTCCGCGAGCAGTACTTC.

The chain recombines TRBV28 with TRBJ1-2; tentative D call: TRBD1 (5 bases). The CDR3 has 13 amino acids. The ends were cut back, 3 bases at V and 8 bases at J, with 13 bases in the middle. Germline V CDR1 and CDR2: MDHEN, SYDVKM. CDR3 protein: CASSFPGGSGYTF. The CDR3 DNA sequence: TGTGCCAGCAGTTTTCCGGGGGGGAGCGGCTACACCTTC.

The genes are TRBV5-1 and TRBJ2-5, with a weak D call TRBD2 (6 bases). V was pared by 4 bases and J by 1 base, with 8 bases between. CDR3 length: 13 residues. CDR1 is SGHRS and CDR2 is YFSETQ in the germline V gene. The CDR3 region is CASSTGLQETQYF. CDR3 in DNA: TGCGCCAGCAGCACGGGACTCCAAGAGACCCAGTACTTC.

The rearrangement links TRBV7-9 to TRBJ2-7; D is undetermined. This CDR3 is 13 amino acids long. With 5 bases removed from V and 3 bases from J, the gap between germline ends came to 11 bases. The germline V gene has CDR1 SEHNR and CDR2 FQNEAQ (reference sequence). The CDR3 here is CASSPEAGYEQYF. CDR3 sequence (DNA): TGTGCCAGCAGCCCAGAGGCTGGCTACGAGCAGTACTTC.

J is TRBJ2-5 and V is TRBV9, with TRBD2 identical over 8 bases. In germline, CDR1 is SGDLS, CDR2 YYNGEE. This CDR3 is 15 amino acids long. Trimming cost V 3 bases and J 2 bases; bases outside gene matches: 6. The CDR3 DNA is TGTGCCAGCAGCGAGAGCGGGAGTCGGCAAGAGACCCAGTACTTC. This codes for CASSESGSRQETQYF.

The rearrangement uses TRBV5-4 and TRBJ1-1, with 8 bases matching TRBD1. The junction had 9 bases not matched to a gene; V was cut back by 4 bases and J by 4 bases. Germline V gene data show CDR1 as SGHNT and CDR2 as YYREEE (reference sequence). The CDR3 has 15 amino acids. CDR3 loop: CASSVDRVKSTEAFF. CDR3 in DNA: TGTGCCAGCAGCGTGGACAGGGTGAAATCCACTGAAGCTTTCTTT. Looking up the rest from reference TRBV5-4 and TRBJ1-1 gives the full variable domain: ETGVTQSPTHLIKTRGQQVTLRCSSQSGHNTVSWYQQALGQGPQFIFQYYREEENGRGNFPPRFSGLQFPNYSSELNVNALELDDSALYLCASSVDRVKSTEAFFGQGTRLTVV.

The chain uses TRBV4-3 and TRBJ1-1; TRBD1 matches at 7 bases. The CDR3 has 13 residues. V lost 4 bases and J lost 3; bases outside the gene matches: 2. The V gene's germline CDR1 is LGHNA and CDR2 YSLEER. The CDR3 DNA is TGCGCCAGCAGCCGAGGACAGGACACTGAAGCTTTCTTT. This codes for CASSRGQDTEAFF.

Written as DNA, the CDR3 is TGTGCCAGCAGTGATCGAGGGGGAAACACCATATATTTT. Translation: CASSDRGGNTIYF. V is TRBV6-1 and J is TRBJ1-3; no definite D call. CDR1 and CDR2 from the germline V gene are MNHNS and SASEGT. The CDR3 is 13 amino acids. Trimming pared 3 bases from V and 4 bases from J, leaving 7 bases between.

This sequence joins TRBV28 and TRBJ1-1; the D gene is possibly TRBD1 (6 bases). Germline assignment: CDR1 MDHEN and CDR2 SYDVKM. The CDR3 has 17 residues. Trimming shortened V by 7 bases and J by 0 bases, and 21 bases separated the two germline ends. The CDR3 spells CASTPMVGRGLNTEAFF. The DNA of the CDR3 is TGTGCCAGCACCCCCATGGTGGGCAGGGGATTGAACACTGAAGCTTTCTTT. The full variable domain, rest sourced from reference TRBV28 and TRBJ1-1, is DVKVTQSSRYLVKRTGEKVFLECVQDMDHENMFWYRQDPGLGLRLIYFSYDVKMKEKGDIPEGYSVSREKKERFSLILESASTNQTSMYLCASTPMVGRGLNTEAFFGQGTRLTVV.